The 3 T cell receptor beta chains below were found in one sample sequenced in a study of cytomegalovirus exposure and HLA in healthy donors. The primer mix had 60 Vbeta and 13 Jbeta primers. Only in-frame clones appear in the TCRdb table, and some are missing; sequencing was by immunoSEQ multiplex PCR. The table records roughly 150,000 clones, more than 65% of them present only once. Sequencing was carried out using PBMCs. The receptors originated from a man aged 25 to 45 in good health and CMV-seropositive.

The rearrangement joins TRBV27 to TRBJ1-2; 7 positions match TRBD1. Looked up from germline, CDR1 is MNHEY and CDR2 is SMNVEV (reference sequence). The ends lost 8 bases at V and 5 bases at J; junction bases unmatched: 11. The CDR3 runs 14 residues. The CDR3 spells CASGGAGGVYGYTF. The DNA for the CDR3 is TGTGCCAGCGGAGGGGCAGGGGGAGTATATGGCTACACCTTC.

The chain links TRBV2 to TRBJ1-2, with 9 bases identical to TRBD1. The CDR3 spans 13 residues. Looked up from germline, CDR1 is SNHLY and CDR2 is FYNNEI. The V gene end was trimmed by 7 bases and the J gene end by 5 bases; junction bases not matched to a gene: 5. As DNA, the CDR3 is TGTGCCAGCACATCACAGGGGGCTTATGGCTACACCTTC. This gives the protein CASTSQGAYGYTF.

The genes are TRBV7-2 and TRBJ2-7, with 11 bases that match TRBD2. CDR1 and CDR2 from the germline V gene are SGHTA and FQGNSA. The length of the CDR3 is 15 residues. Germline trimming cut 4 bases from V and 5 bases from J; bases unmatched to any gene: 7. Here the CDR3 reads CASSSLAGVVNEQYF. The CDR3 DNA follows: TGTGCCAGCAGCTCACTAGCGGGAGTGGTTAACGAGCAGTACTTC.